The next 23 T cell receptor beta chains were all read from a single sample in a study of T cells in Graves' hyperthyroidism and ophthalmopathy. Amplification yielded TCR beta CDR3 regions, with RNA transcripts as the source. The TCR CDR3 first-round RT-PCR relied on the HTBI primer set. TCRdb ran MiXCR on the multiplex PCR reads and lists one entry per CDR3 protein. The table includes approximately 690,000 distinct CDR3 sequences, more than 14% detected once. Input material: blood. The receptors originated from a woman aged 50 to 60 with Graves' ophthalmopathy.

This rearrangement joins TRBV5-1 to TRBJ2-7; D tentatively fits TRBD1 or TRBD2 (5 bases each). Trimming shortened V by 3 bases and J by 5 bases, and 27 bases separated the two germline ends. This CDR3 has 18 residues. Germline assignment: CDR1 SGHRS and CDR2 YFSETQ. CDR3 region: CASSSNLGAESRTHEQYF. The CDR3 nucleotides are TGCGCCAGCAGCTCCAATCTCGGGGCCGAGAGTAGAACACACGAGCAGTACTTC.

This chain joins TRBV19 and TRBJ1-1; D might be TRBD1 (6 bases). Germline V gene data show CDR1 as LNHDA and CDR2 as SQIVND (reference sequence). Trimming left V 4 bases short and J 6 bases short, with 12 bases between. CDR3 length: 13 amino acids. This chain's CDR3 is CASSRQVRAEAFF. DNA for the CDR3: TGTGCCAGTAGTAGACAGGTTCGGGCTGAAGCTTTCTTT.

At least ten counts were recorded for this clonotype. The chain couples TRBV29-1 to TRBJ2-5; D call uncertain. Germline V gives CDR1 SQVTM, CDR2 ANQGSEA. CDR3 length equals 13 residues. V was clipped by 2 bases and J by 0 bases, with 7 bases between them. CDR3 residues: CSVEYAHQETQYF. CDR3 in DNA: TGCAGCGTTGAATACGCACACCAAGAGACCCAGTACTTC.

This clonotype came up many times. CDR3 amino acids: CASSLGSYEQYF. CDR3 nucleotide sequence: TGTGCCAGCAGCTTAGGCTCCTACGAGCAGTACTTC. V and J are TRBV7-9 and TRBJ2-7; D is unresolved. The germline gives CDR1 SEHNR, CDR2 FQNEAQ (reference sequence). The CDR3 is made up of 12 amino acids. Between the trimmed V and J ends, which lost 1 base and 0 bases, there was a span of 1 base.

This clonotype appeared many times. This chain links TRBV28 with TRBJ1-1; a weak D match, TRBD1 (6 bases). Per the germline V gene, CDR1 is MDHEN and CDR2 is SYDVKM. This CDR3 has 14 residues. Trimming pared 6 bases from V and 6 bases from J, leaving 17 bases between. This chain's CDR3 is CASSADRTGAEAFF. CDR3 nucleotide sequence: TGTGCCAGCAGCGCCGACAGGACCGGGGCTGAAGCTTTCTTT.

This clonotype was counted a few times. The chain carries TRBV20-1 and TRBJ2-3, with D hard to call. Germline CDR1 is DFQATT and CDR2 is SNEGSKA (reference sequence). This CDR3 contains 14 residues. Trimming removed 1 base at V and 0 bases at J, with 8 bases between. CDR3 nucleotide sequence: TGCAGTGCTAGAGTTGCCCTTAGCACAGATACGCAGTATTTT. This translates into CSARVALSTDTQYF.

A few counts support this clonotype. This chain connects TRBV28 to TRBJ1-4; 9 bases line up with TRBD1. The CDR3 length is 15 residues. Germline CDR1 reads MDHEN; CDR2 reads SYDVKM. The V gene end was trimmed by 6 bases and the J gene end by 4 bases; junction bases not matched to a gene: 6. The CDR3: CASSSKGQGNEKLFF. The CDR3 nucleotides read TGTGCCAGCAGCTCCAAGGGACAGGGTAATGAAAAACTGTTTTTT.

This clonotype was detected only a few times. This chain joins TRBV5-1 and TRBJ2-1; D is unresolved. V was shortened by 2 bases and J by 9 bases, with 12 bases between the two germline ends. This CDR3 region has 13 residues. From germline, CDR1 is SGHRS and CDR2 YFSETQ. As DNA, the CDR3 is TGCGCCAGCAGCTTCGAGTATCAGAGTGAGCAGTTCTTC. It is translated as CASSFEYQSEQFF.

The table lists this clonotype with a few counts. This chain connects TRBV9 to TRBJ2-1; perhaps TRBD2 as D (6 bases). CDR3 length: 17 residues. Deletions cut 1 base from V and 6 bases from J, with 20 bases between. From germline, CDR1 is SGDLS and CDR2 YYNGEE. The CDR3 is CASSVHLRREIGNEQFF. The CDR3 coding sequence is TGTGCCAGCAGCGTACACCTTCGGCGGGAAATAGGCAATGAGCAGTTCTTC.

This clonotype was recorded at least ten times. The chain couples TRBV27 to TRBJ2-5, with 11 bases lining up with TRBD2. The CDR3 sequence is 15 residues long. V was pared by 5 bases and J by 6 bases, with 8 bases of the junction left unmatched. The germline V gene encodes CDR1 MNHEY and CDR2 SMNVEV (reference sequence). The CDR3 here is CASSLLAGGPQTQYF. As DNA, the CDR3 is TGTGCCAGCAGTCTTTTAGCGGGAGGGCCGCAGACCCAGTACTTC.

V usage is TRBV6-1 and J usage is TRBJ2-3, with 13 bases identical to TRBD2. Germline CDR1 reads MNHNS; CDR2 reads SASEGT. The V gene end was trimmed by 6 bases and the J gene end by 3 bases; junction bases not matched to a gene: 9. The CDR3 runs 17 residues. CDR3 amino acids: CASRPTSGRAGTDTQYF. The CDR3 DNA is TGTGCCAGCAGGCCCACTAGCGGGAGGGCGGGGACAGATACGCAGTATTTT.

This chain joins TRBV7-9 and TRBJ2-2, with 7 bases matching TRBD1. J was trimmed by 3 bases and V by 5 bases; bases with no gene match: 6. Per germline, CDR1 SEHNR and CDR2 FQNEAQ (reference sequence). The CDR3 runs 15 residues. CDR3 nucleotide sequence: TGTGCCAGCAGCCCGGACACAGGGGACACCGGGGAGCTGTTTTTT. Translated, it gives CASSPDTGDTGELFF.

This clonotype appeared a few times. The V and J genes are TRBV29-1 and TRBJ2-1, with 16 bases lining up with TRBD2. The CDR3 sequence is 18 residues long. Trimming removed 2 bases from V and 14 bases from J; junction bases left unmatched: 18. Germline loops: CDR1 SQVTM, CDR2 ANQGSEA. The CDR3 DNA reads TGCAGCGTTGAATATAGGGGGCCGGGACTAGCGGGAGGGCCAGTGGAGTTCTTC. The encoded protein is CSVEYRGPGLAGGPVEFF.

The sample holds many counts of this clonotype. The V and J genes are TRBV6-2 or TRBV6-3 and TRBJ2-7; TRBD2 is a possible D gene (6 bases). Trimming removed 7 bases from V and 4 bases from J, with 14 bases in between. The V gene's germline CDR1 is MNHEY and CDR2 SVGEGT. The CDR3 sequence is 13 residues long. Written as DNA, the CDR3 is TGTGCCAGCACTCACCCGGGACTTTACGAGCAGTACTTC. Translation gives CASTHPGLYEQYF.

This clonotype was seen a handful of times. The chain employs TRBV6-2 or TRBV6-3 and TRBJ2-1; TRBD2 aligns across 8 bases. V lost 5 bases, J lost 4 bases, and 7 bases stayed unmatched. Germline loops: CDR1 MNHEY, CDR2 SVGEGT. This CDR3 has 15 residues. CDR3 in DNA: TGTGCCAGCAGTGAAGCGGGAGTAAGTTACAATGAGCAGTTCTTC. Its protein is CASSEAGVSYNEQFF.

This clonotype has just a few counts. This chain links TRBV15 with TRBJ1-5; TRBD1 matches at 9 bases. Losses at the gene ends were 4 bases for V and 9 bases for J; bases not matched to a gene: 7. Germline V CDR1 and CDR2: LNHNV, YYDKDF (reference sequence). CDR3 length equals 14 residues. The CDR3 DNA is TGTGCCACCAGCATAGACAGGGGGTCTCGGCCCCAGCATTTT. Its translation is CATSIDRGSRPQHF.

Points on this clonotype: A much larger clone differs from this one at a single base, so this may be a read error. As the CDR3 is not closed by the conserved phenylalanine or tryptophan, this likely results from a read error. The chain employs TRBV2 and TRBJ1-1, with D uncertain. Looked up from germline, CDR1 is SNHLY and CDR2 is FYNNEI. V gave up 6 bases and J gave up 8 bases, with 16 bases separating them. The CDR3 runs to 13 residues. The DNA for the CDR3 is TGTGCCAGCAGGGCTAAAGGCGGCGTAGAAGCTTTCCTT. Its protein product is CASRAKGGVEAFL.

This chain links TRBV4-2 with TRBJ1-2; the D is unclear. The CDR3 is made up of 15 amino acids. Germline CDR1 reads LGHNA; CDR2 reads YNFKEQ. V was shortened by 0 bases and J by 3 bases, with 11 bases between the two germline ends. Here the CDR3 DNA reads TGTGCCAGCAGCCAAGATGGGCAGGTTCACTATGGCTACACCTTC. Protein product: CASSQDGQVHYGYTF.

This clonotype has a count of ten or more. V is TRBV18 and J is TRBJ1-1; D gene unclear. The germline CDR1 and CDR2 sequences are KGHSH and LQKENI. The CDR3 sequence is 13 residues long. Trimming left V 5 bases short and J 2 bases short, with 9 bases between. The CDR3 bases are TGTGCCAGCTCAGTGGATACAAACACTGAAGCTTTCTTT. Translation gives CASSVDTNTEAFF.

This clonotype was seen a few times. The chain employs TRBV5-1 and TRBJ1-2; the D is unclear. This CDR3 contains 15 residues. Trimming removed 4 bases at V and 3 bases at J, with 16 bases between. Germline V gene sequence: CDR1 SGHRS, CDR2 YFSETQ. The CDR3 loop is CASSPTEVTYYGYTF. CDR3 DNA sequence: TGCGCCAGCAGCCCCACCGAGGTCACCTACTATGGCTACACCTTC. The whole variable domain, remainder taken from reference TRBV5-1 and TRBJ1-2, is KAGVTQTPRYLIKTRGQQVTLSCSPISGHRSVSWYQQTPGQGLQFLFEYFSETQRNKGNFPGRFSGRQFSNSRSEMNVSTLELGDSALYLCASSPTEVTYYGYTFGSGTRLTVV.

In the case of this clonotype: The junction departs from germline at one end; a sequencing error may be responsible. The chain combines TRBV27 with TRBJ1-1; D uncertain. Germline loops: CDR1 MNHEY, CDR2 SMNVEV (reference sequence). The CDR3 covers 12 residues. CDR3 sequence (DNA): TGTACCAGCAGTTTATATGGCACTGAAGCTTTCTTT. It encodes CTSSLYGTEAFF.

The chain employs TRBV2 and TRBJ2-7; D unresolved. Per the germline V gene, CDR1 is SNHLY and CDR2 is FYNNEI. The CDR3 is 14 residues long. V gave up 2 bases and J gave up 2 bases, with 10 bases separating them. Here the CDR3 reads CASSESLGTYEQYF. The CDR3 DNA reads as TGTGCCAGCAGTGAAAGCCTAGGGACCTACGAGCAGTACTTC. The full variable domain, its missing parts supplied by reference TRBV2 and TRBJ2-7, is EPEVTQTPSHQVTQMGQEVILRCVPISNHLYFYWYRQILGQKVEFLVSFYNNEISEKSEIFDDQFSVERPDGSNFTLKIRSTKLEDSAMYFCASSESLGTYEQYFGPGTRLTVT.

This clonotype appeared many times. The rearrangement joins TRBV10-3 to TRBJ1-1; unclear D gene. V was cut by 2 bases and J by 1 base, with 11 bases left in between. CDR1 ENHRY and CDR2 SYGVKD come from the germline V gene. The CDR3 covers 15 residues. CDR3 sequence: CAISEAMSKNTEAFF. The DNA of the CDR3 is TGTGCCATCAGTGAGGCGATGTCCAAGAACACTGAAGCTTTCTTT.